These T cell receptor beta chains were read from a single sample in a study of T cell responses to AZD1222 COVID-19 vaccine. Produced via immunoSEQ multiplex PCR; TCRdb's table is partial and in-frame only. The table lists about 140,000 clones, about 90% of them singletons. The sample here was peripheral blood, taken 28 days after the second AZD1222 dose. The receptors stem from an adult who received the AZD1222 COVID-19 vaccine. The CDR3 runs from the conserved cysteine through the conserved F or W. The order of the fields is CDR3 protein, CDR3 DNA, D gene, V gene, J gene, clone size. A D gene is named only where the DNA matches it firmly. Clone size is not always given. Where it is, it says once, few, many or a class for expanded clones.

CDR3 protein: CASRDSSGANVLTF
CDR3 DNA: TGCGCCAGCAGGGACAGCTCTGGGGCCAACGTCCTGACTTTC
D gene: .
V gene: TRBV5-1
J gene: TRBJ2-6
clone size: many

CDR3 protein: CASRRGGNTGELFF
CDR3 DNA: TGTGCCAGCAGACGGGGGGGTAACACCGGGGAGCTGTTTTTT
D gene: TRBD2
V gene: TRBV6-4
J gene: TRBJ2-2
clone size: .

CDR3 protein: CASSPPRQGLDYGYTF
CDR3 DNA: TGTGCCAGCTCACCACCGAGGCAGGGTTTAGACTATGGCTACACCTTC
D gene: .
V gene: TRBV18
J gene: TRBJ1-2
clone size: .

CDR3 protein: CSVGEGGDYNSPLHF
CDR3 DNA: TGCAGCGTTGGAGAGGGGGGAGATTATAATTCACCCCTCCACTTT
D gene: .
V gene: TRBV29-1
J gene: TRBJ1-6
clone size: .

CDR3 protein: CASSATSKERQGSLYGYTF
CDR3 DNA: TGTGCCAGCAGCGCCACCTCGAAAGAACGACAGGGTTCCCTCTATGGCTACACCTTC
D gene: TRBD1
V gene: TRBV9
J gene: TRBJ1-2
clone size: few

CDR3 protein: CASSQVAVAGNEQFF
CDR3 DNA: TGTGCCAGCAGCCAGGTGGCGGTGGCGGGCAATGAGCAGTTCTTC
D gene: .
V gene: TRBV4-2
J gene: TRBJ2-1
clone size: few

CDR3 protein: CASRTGENTEAFF
CDR3 DNA: TGCGCCAGCAGGACAGGAGAGAACACTGAAGCTTTCTTT
D gene: .
V gene: TRBV5-1
J gene: TRBJ1-1
clone size: .

CDR3 protein: CASSSAHPGPSGSQHF
CDR3 DNA: TGTGCCAGCAGCTCCGCCCATCCCGGACCATCGGGATCCCAGCATTTT
D gene: .
V gene: TRBV7-9
J gene: TRBJ1-5
clone size: once

CDR3 protein: CASSQRASYEQYF
CDR3 DNA: TGTGCCAGCAGCCAAAGGGCCTCCTACGAGCAGTACTTC
D gene: .
V gene: TRBV3-1/TRBV3-2
J gene: TRBJ2-7
clone size: few

CDR3 protein: CASSPSGLAVRGNEQFF
CDR3 DNA: TGTGCCAGCAGTCCATCGGGACTAGCGGTCAGAGGCAATGAGCAGTTCTTC
D gene: TRBD2
V gene: TRBV28
J gene: TRBJ2-1
clone size: .

CDR3 protein: CASSLAINGVKDTEAFF
CDR3 DNA: TGCGCCAGCAGCTTGGCGATCAATGGGGTTAAGGACACTGAAGCTTTCTTT
D gene: .
V gene: TRBV5-1
J gene: TRBJ1-1
clone size: .

CDR3 protein: CASSPSRGITEAFF
CDR3 DNA: TGCGCCAGCAGCCCGTCCAGGGGGATCACTGAAGCTTTCTTT
D gene: TRBD1
V gene: TRBV4-3
J gene: TRBJ1-1
clone size: .

CDR3 protein: CASSLPAGQGSTGELFF
CDR3 DNA: TGTGCCAGCAGTTTACCCGCGGGACAGGGCAGCACCGGGGAGCTGTTTTTT
D gene: TRBD1
V gene: TRBV7-9
J gene: TRBJ2-2
clone size: .

CDR3 protein: CASSLVRFGGGATDTQYF
CDR3 DNA: TGTGCCAGCAGCTTAGTCAGGTTTGGCGGGGGGGCCACAGATACGCAGTATTTT
D gene: TRBD2
V gene: TRBV11-2
J gene: TRBJ2-3
clone size: .

CDR3 protein: CASSSRHSNTEAFF
CDR3 DNA: TGTGCCAGCAGTTCCCGACATTCGAACACTGAAGCTTTCTTT
D gene: .
V gene: TRBV7-2
J gene: TRBJ1-1
clone size: .

CDR3 protein: CASSSGTEGKLFF
CDR3 DNA: TGTGCCAGCAGTTCCGGGACAGAGGGAAAACTGTTTTTT
D gene: TRBD1
V gene: TRBV12-3/TRBV12-4
J gene: TRBJ1-4
clone size: .

CDR3 protein: CASSKPGYYGYTF
CDR3 DNA: TGTGCCAGCAGCAAACCGGGCTACTATGGCTACACCTTC
D gene: .
V gene: TRBV6-5
J gene: TRBJ1-2
clone size: .

CDR3 protein: CASSTRRGANVLTF
CDR3 DNA: TGTGCCAGCAGCACCAGGAGGGGGGCCAACGTCCTGACTTTC
D gene: .
V gene: TRBV5-6
J gene: TRBJ2-6
clone size: .

CDR3 protein: CASSFDRREDTQYF
CDR3 DNA: TGTGCCAGCAGTTTCGACAGGAGGGAAGATACGCAGTATTTT
D gene: .
V gene: TRBV28
J gene: TRBJ2-3
clone size: once

CDR3 protein: CASSLGRGAGELFF
CDR3 DNA: TGTGCCAGCAGCCTCGGGAGAGGCGCCGGGGAGCTGTTTTTT
D gene: .
V gene: TRBV13
J gene: TRBJ2-2
clone size: .

CDR3 protein: CASSFSTSGSYEQYF
CDR3 DNA: TGTGCCAGCAGTTTTTCGACTAGCGGGAGCTACGAGCAGTACTTC
D gene: TRBD2
V gene: TRBV27
J gene: TRBJ2-7
clone size: few

CDR3 protein: CASTRDSTRTEAFF
CDR3 DNA: TGTGCCAGCACGAGGGACAGCACTCGCACTGAAGCTTTCTTT
D gene: TRBD1
V gene: TRBV2
J gene: TRBJ1-1
clone size: few

CDR3 protein: CASSLGTFLYGYTF
CDR3 DNA: TGTGCCAGTAGCCTCGGGACCTTTTTGTATGGCTACACCTTC
D gene: .
V gene: TRBV19
J gene: TRBJ1-2
clone size: .

CDR3 protein: CASRSPTGAGSPLHF
CDR3 DNA: TGTGCCAGCAGAAGCCCGACAGGGGCCGGCTCACCCCTCCACTTT
D gene: TRBD1
V gene: TRBV28
J gene: TRBJ1-6
clone size: .

CDR3 protein: CASSLGGAYNEQFF
CDR3 DNA: TGTGCCAGCTCTCTGGGGGGCGCCTACAATGAGCAGTTCTTC
D gene: .
V gene: TRBV27
J gene: TRBJ2-1
clone size: .

CDR3 protein: CASSFKLFF
CDR3 DNA: TGTGCCAGCAGTTTTAAACTGTTTTTT
D gene: .
V gene: TRBV12-3/TRBV12-4
J gene: TRBJ1-4
clone size: .

CDR3 protein: CASSSIQGVTEAFF
CDR3 DNA: TGTGCCAGCAGTTCTATTCAGGGGGTCACTGAAGCTTTCTTT
D gene: TRBD1
V gene: TRBV28
J gene: TRBJ1-1
clone size: .

CDR3 protein: CASNSRVSGWSSYNEQFF
CDR3 DNA: TGTGCCAGCAATTCCAGGGTTAGCGGGTGGAGCTCCTACAATGAGCAGTTCTTC
D gene: TRBD2
V gene: TRBV28
J gene: TRBJ2-1
clone size: .

CDR3 protein: CASSPGGTLRNTIYF
CDR3 DNA: TGTGCCAGCAGCCCGGGGGGGACACTCCGAAACACCATATATTTT
D gene: .
V gene: TRBV5-4
J gene: TRBJ1-3
clone size: .

CDR3 protein: CASSLSTRTDTQYF
CDR3 DNA: TGTGCCAGCAGCTTATCGACCCGCACAGATACGCAGTATTTT
D gene: .
V gene: TRBV7-9
J gene: TRBJ2-3
clone size: .

CDR3 protein: CATYPGWAYNEQFF
CDR3 DNA: TGTGCCACCTATCCGGGGTGGGCCTACAATGAGCAGTTCTTC
D gene: .
V gene: TRBV6-5
J gene: TRBJ2-1
clone size: .

CDR3 protein: CASSEAQVIRNTIYF
CDR3 DNA: TGTGCCAGCAGTGAAGCGCAAGTAATCCGAAACACCATATATTTT
D gene: .
V gene: TRBV6-1
J gene: TRBJ1-3
clone size: .

CDR3 protein: CASSLDGTSTDTQYF
CDR3 DNA: TGTGCCAGCAGCTTAGACGGGACTAGCACAGATACGCAGTATTTT
D gene: .
V gene: TRBV7-9
J gene: TRBJ2-3
clone size: .

CDR3 protein: CASSLWSGTDTQYF
CDR3 DNA: TGTGCCAGCAGTTTATGGTCCGGCACAGATACGCAGTATTTT
D gene: .
V gene: TRBV27
J gene: TRBJ2-3
clone size: once

CDR3 protein: CASRGGGSGARGNTIYF
CDR3 DNA: TGTGCCAGTCGGGGAGGCGGGTCGGGGGCACGAGGAAACACCATATATTTT
D gene: .
V gene: TRBV19
J gene: TRBJ1-3
clone size: .

CDR3 protein: CASSGDRGHQETQYF
CDR3 DNA: TGTGCCAGCAGTGGCGACAGGGGCCATCAAGAGACCCAGTACTTC
D gene: TRBD1
V gene: TRBV2
J gene: TRBJ2-5
clone size: .

CDR3 protein: CASSVIDRATEAFF
CDR3 DNA: TGTGCCAGCAGCGTGATCGACAGGGCTACTGAAGCTTTCTTT
D gene: TRBD1
V gene: TRBV11-2
J gene: TRBJ1-1
clone size: .

CDR3 protein: CASRKGVGNQPQHF
CDR3 DNA: TGTGCCAGCAGAAAGGGTGTGGGCAATCAGCCCCAGCATTTT
D gene: .
V gene: TRBV6-5
J gene: TRBJ1-5
clone size: .

CDR3 protein: CASSPEREQFF
CDR3 DNA: TGTGCCAGCAGCCCCGAAAGGGAGCAGTTCTTC
D gene: .
V gene: TRBV12-3/TRBV12-4
J gene: TRBJ2-1
clone size: .